These T cell receptor beta chains were read from a single sample in a study of STAT5B mutations in CD4+ large granular lymphocyte leukemia. The repertoire was sequenced with immunoSEQ multiplex PCR; TCRdb's copy has only in-frame clones and lacks some. The sample has about 36,000 clones; around 80% are singletons. Material for sequencing was CD4+ T cells from blood buffy coats. The source of these receptors is a human donor in good health. The CDR3 runs from the conserved cysteine through the conserved F or W. Each record gives: clone size, J gene, V gene, D gene, CDR3 protein, CDR3 DNA. A D gene is named only where the DNA matches it firmly. Clone size is stated in some rows and not others, as once, few, many or a class when expanded.

clone size: .
J gene: TRBJ2-7
V gene: TRBV5-6
D gene: .
CDR3 protein: CASSLGQGGPYEQYF
CDR3 DNA: TGTGCCAGCAGTCTGGGGCAGGGTGGACCCTACGAGCAGTACTTC

clone size: .
J gene: TRBJ2-2
V gene: TRBV10-3
D gene: .
CDR3 protein: CAISESRGTDGTGELFF
CDR3 DNA: TGTGCCATCAGTGAGTCGAGGGGTACCGACGGGACCGGGGAGCTGTTTTTT

clone size: once
J gene: TRBJ2-7
V gene: TRBV6-6
D gene: .
CDR3 protein: CASLASATYEQYF
CDR3 DNA: TGTGCCAGCCTGGCTAGCGCGACCTACGAGCAGTACTTC

clone size: .
J gene: TRBJ1-5
V gene: TRBV7-2
D gene: .
CDR3 protein: CASSLAGGRNQPQHF
CDR3 DNA: TGTGCCAGCAGCTTAGCGGGGGGTCGCAATCAGCCCCAGCATTTT

clone size: .
J gene: TRBJ2-1
V gene: TRBV5-6
D gene: .
CDR3 protein: CASSRPDNEQFF
CDR3 DNA: TGTGCCAGCAGCCGTCCGGACAATGAGCAGTTCTTC

clone size: .
J gene: TRBJ2-3
V gene: TRBV5-1
D gene: TRBD1
CDR3 protein: CASSLAGQRMDTQYF
CDR3 DNA: TGCGCCAGCAGCTTGGCGGGACAGCGTATGGATACGCAGTATTTT

clone size: .
J gene: TRBJ2-2
V gene: TRBV5-5
D gene: TRBD1
CDR3 protein: CASSLLGQDTGELFF
CDR3 DNA: TGTGCCAGCAGCTTGTTGGGACAGGACACCGGGGAGCTGTTTTTT

clone size: .
J gene: TRBJ2-7
V gene: TRBV6-1
D gene: .
CDR3 protein: CASSLSQGAKYEQYF
CDR3 DNA: TGTGCCAGCAGCCTATCCCAGGGAGCTAAGTACGAGCAGTACTTC

clone size: .
J gene: TRBJ1-4
V gene: TRBV7-9
D gene: .
CDR3 protein: CASRLSGATNEKLFF
CDR3 DNA: TGTGCCAGCAGGCTTTCAGGGGCAACTAATGAAAAACTGTTTTTT

clone size: .
J gene: TRBJ2-2
V gene: TRBV7-2
D gene: TRBD2
CDR3 protein: CASSLRDSGGRRTGELFF
CDR3 DNA: TGTGCCAGCAGCTTACGAGATTCTGGCGGGAGGCGGACCGGGGAGCTGTTTTTT

clone size: few
J gene: TRBJ2-2
V gene: TRBV5-1
D gene: .
CDR3 protein: CASSWRGSSGELFF
CDR3 DNA: TGCGCCAGCAGCTGGCGGGGCTCGAGTGGGGAGCTGTTTTTT

clone size: .
J gene: TRBJ1-1
V gene: TRBV6-6
D gene: .
CDR3 protein: CASTRDGGAAEAFF
CDR3 DNA: TGTGCCAGCACCAGGGACGGAGGTGCGGCGGAAGCTTTCTTT

clone size: .
J gene: TRBJ1-1
V gene: TRBV18
D gene: .
CDR3 protein: CASSPVGPGTEAFF
CDR3 DNA: TGTGCCAGCTCACCGGTCGGTCCTGGCACTGAAGCTTTCTTT

clone size: once
J gene: TRBJ1-4
V gene: TRBV5-6
D gene: TRBD1
CDR3 protein: CASSLTGVKEKLFF
CDR3 DNA: TGTGCCAGCAGCTTGACAGGGGTAAAAGAAAAACTGTTTTTT

clone size: .
J gene: TRBJ1-4
V gene: TRBV19
D gene: TRBD1
CDR3 protein: CASSMAGTGVEKLFF
CDR3 DNA: TGTGCCAGTAGTATGGCCGGGACAGGGGTTGAAAAACTGTTTTTT

clone size: .
J gene: TRBJ2-1
V gene: TRBV5-1
D gene: .
CDR3 protein: CASSLVYNEQFF
CDR3 DNA: TGCGCCAGCAGCTTGGTTTACAATGAGCAGTTCTTC

clone size: .
J gene: TRBJ1-2
V gene: TRBV30
D gene: .
CDR3 protein: CAWSVREGHGYTF
CDR3 DNA: TGTGCCTGGAGTGTACGGGAGGGGCATGGCTACACCTTC

clone size: .
J gene: TRBJ1-2
V gene: TRBV27
D gene: TRBD1
CDR3 protein: CASRDRGIGYTF
CDR3 DNA: TGTGCCAGCCGGGACAGGGGTATCGGCTACACCTTC

clone size: few
J gene: TRBJ1-2
V gene: TRBV5-8
D gene: .
CDR3 protein: CASSPAPTGGYTF
CDR3 DNA: TGTGCCAGCAGCCCAGCCCCGACGGGAGGCTACACCTTC

clone size: .
J gene: TRBJ2-7
V gene: TRBV6-5
D gene: TRBD2
CDR3 protein: CASSRSGRAVYEQYF
CDR3 DNA: TGTGCCAGCAGTCGAAGCGGGAGGGCCGTTTACGAGCAGTACTTC

clone size: .
J gene: TRBJ1-6
V gene: TRBV18
D gene: TRBD1
CDR3 protein: CASSPRTGLRRNSPLHF
CDR3 DNA: TGTGCCAGCTCACCAAGGACAGGGCTGCGGAGGAATTCACCCCTCCACTTT

clone size: few
J gene: TRBJ1-1
V gene: TRBV30
D gene: TRBD1
CDR3 protein: CAWRAGTANTEAFF
CDR3 DNA: TGTGCCTGGAGGGCAGGGACAGCGAACACTGAAGCTTTCTTT

clone size: .
J gene: TRBJ1-1
V gene: TRBV30
D gene: .
CDR3 protein: CAWRVKGGRTEAFF
CDR3 DNA: TGTGCCTGGAGGGTAAAGGGGGGACGCACTGAAGCTTTCTTT

clone size: once
J gene: TRBJ1-1
V gene: TRBV6-5
D gene: .
CDR3 protein: CASRERAPTEAFF
CDR3 DNA: TGTGCCAGCAGAGAACGGGCCCCCACTGAAGCTTTCTTT

clone size: .
J gene: TRBJ1-1
V gene: TRBV10-2
D gene: TRBD1
CDR3 protein: CATSGQVQLNTEAFF
CDR3 DNA: TGCGCCACCTCGGGACAGGTCCAATTGAACACTGAAGCTTTCTTT

clone size: .
J gene: TRBJ1-2
V gene: TRBV6-6
D gene: .
CDR3 protein: CASSLDFGGDGYTF
CDR3 DNA: TGTGCCAGCAGCCTAGACTTCGGGGGGGATGGCTACACCTTC